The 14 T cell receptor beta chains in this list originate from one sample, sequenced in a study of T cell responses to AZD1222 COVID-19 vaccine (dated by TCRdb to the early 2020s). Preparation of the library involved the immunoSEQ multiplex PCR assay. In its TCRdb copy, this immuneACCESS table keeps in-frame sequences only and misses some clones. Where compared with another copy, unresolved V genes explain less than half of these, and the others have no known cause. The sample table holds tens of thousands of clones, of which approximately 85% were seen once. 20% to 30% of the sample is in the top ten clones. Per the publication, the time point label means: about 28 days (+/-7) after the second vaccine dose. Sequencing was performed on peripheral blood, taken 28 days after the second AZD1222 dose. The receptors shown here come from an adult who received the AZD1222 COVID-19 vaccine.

The CDR3, as DNA: TGTGCCAGCAGCGTAGCTGGGGCGGGAGGCCCCCAAGATACGCAGTATTTT. It translates to CASSVAGAGGPQDTQYF. This chain connects TRBV9 to TRBJ2-3; 8 bases map to TRBD2. The CDR3 is 17 amino acids. The germline gives CDR1 SGDLS, CDR2 YYNGEE. J was trimmed by 5 bases and V by 0 bases; bases with no gene match: 11.

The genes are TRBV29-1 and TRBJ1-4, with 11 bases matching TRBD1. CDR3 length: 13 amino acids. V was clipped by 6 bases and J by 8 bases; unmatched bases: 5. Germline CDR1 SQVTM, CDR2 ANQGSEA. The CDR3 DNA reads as TGCAGCGTCGGACAGGGGGCCCGGGAAAAACTGTTTTTT. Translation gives CSVGQGAREKLFF.

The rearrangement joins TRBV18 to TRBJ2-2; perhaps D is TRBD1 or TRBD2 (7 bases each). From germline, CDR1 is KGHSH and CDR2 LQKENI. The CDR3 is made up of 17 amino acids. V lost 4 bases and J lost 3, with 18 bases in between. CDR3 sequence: CASSRTQGGTDTGELFF. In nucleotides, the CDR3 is TGTGCCAGCTCACGGACCCAGGGGGGGACCGACACCGGGGAGCTGTTTTTT.

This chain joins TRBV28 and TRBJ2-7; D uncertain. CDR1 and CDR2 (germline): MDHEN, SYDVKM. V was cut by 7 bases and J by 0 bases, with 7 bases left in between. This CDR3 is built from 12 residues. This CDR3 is CASTKTSYEQYF. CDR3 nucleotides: TGTGCCAGCACCAAGACCTCCTACGAGCAGTACTTC.

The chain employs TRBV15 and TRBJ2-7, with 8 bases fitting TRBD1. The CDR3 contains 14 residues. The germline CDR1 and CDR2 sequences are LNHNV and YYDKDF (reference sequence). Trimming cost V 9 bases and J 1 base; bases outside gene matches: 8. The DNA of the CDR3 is TGTGCCACAGCGAGGACAGGGAGATCCTACGAGCAGTACTTC. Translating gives CATARTGRSYEQYF. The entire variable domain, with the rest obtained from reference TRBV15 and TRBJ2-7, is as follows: DAMVIQNPRYQVTQFGKPVTLSCSQTLNHNVMYWYQQKSSQAPKLLFHYYDKDFNNEADTPDNFQSRRPNTSFCFLDIRSPGLGDTAMYLCATARTGRSYEQYFGPGTRLTVT.

The CDR3 spells CASSSRDPSGQFF. CDR3 in DNA: TGTGCCAGCAGCTCCCGGGACCCCAGTGGGCAGTTCTTC. The rearrangement links TRBV7-8 to TRBJ2-1; D might be TRBD1 or TRBD2, each matching 5 bases. Looked up from germline, CDR1 is SGHVS and CDR2 is FQNEAQ. Trimming pared 4 bases from V and 12 bases from J, leaving 16 bases between. The CDR3 loop spans 13 amino acids.

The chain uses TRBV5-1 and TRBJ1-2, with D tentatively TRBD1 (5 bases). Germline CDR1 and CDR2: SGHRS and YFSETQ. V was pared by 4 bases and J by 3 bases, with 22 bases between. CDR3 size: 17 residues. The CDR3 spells CASSPTIGQAWDYGYTF. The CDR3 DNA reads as TGCGCCAGCAGCCCAACGATCGGACAAGCCTGGGACTATGGCTACACCTTC.

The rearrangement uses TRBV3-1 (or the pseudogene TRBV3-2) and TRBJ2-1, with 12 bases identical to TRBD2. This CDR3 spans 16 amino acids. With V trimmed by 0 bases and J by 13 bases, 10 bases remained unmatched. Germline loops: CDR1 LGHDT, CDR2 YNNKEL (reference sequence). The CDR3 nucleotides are TGTGCCAGCAGCCAAGAGCTAGCGGGAGGGCCCCCCTCTCAGTTCTTC. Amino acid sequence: CASSQELAGGPPSQFF.

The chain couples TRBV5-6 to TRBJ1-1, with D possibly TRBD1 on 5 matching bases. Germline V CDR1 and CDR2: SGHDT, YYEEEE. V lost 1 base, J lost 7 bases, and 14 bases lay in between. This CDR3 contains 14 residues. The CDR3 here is CASSLRGLLLEAFF. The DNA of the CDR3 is TGTGCCAGCAGCTTGAGGGGCCTCCTACTTGAAGCTTTCTTT. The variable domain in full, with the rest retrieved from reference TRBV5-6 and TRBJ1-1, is DAGVTQSPTHLIKTRGQQVTLRCSPKSGHDTVSWYQQALGQGPQFIFQYYEEEERQRGNFPDRFSGHQFPNYSSELNVNALLLGDSALYLCASSLRGLLLEAFFGQGTRLTVV.

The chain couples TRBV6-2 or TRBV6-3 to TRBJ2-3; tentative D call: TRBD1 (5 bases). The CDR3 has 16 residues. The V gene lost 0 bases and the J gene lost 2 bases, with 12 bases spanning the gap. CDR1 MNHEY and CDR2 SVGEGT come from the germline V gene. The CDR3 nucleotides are TGTGCCAGCAGTTACTCACAAGGGGATCACACAGATACGCAGTATTTT. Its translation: CASSYSQGDHTDTQYF.

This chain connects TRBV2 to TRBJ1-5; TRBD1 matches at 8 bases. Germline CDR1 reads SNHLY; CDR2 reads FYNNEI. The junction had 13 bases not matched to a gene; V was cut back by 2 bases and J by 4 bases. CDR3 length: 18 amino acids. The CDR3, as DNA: TGTGCCAGCAGTGAATTGGGACAGGCGTCACGAGGGAATCAGCCCCAGCATTTT. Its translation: CASSELGQASRGNQPQHF.

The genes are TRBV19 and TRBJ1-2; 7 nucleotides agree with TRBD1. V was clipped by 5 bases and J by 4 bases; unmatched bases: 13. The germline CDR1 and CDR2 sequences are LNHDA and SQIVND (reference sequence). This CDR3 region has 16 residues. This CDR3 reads CASSVTRQGSPYGYTF. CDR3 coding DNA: TGTGCCAGTAGTGTAACCCGACAGGGATCCCCCTATGGCTACACCTTC.

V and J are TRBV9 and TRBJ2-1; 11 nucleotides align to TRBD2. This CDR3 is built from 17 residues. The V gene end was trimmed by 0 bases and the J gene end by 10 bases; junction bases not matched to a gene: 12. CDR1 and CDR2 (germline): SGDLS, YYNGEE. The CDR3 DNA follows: TGTGCCAGCAGCGTAGGGACTAGCGGGCCTTCGAGGCGAGAGCAGTTCTTC. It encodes CASSVGTSGPSRREQFF.

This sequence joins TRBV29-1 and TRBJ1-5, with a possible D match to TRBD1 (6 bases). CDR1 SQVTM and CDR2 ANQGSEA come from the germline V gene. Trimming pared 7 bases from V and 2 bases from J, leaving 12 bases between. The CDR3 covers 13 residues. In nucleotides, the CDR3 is TGCAGCGCACAGGGTTGGGGCAATCAGCCCCAGCATTTT. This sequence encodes CSAQGWGNQPQHF.